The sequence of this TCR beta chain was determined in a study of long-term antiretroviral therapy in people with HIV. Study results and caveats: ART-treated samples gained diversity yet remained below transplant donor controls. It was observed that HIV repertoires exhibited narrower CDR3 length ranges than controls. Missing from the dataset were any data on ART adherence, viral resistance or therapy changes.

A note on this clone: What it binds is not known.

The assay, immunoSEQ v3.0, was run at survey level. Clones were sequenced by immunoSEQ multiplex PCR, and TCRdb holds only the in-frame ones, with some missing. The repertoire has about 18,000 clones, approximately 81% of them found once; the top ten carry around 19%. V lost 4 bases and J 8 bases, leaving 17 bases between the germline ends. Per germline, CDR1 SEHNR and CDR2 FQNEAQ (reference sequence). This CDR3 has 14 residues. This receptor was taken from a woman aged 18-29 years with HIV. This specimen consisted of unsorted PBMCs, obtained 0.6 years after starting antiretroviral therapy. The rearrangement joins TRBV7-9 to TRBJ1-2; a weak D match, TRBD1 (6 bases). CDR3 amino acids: CASSSGARWRGYTF. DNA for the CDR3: TGTGCCAGCAGCTCGGGGGCGAGGTGGCGGGGCTACACCTTC.